Below are 29 T cell receptor beta chains sequenced from a single sample in a study of T cells in Graves' hyperthyroidism and ophthalmopathy. Amplification of TCR beta CDR3 regions was performed using RNA transcripts as template. RT-PCR in the first round (using the HTBI primer set) targeted the TCR CDR3. TCRdb re-called the multiplex PCR reads with MiXCR, one entry per CDR3 protein. The data contain about 420,000 distinct CDR3 sequences, roughly 15% of them singletons. Sequences were obtained from blood. These TCRs come from a woman younger than 30 with Graves' hyperthyroidism.

The rearrangement uses TRBV4-1 and TRBJ2-3; D possibly corresponds to TRBD2 (5 bases). CDR1 is MGHRA and CDR2 is YSYEKL in the germline V gene. The ends were cut back, 3 bases at V and 4 bases at J, with 14 bases in the middle. The CDR3 runs to 15 residues. The CDR3 is CASSQQTSTADTQYF. As DNA, the CDR3 is TGCGCCAGCAGCCAGCAAACTAGTACTGCAGATACGCAGTATTTT.

This clonotype was counted between two and nine times. The chain has TRBV7-6 and TRBJ2-1; 9 bases are a match to TRBD2. The trim removed 4 bases at V and 5 bases at J, leaving 9 bases unmatched. Germline CDR1 is SGHVS and CDR2 is FNYEAQ. The CDR3 totals 16 residues. CDR3 in DNA: TGTGCCAGCAGCTCCATAGCGGGAGCCTTGGACAATGAGCAGTTCTTC. Its protein product is CASSSIAGALDNEQFF.

Many counts were recorded for this clonotype. The chain uses TRBV29-1 and TRBJ2-1; 7 positions agree with TRBD1. V dropped 7 bases and J dropped 8; count of bases not matched to a gene: 23. Germline values: CDR1 SQVTM, CDR2 ANQGSEA. The CDR3 has 17 amino acids. The CDR3 DNA sequence: TGCAGCGCCCCCGGTAACCGTCGGGCCAGGGGGAGCGATGAGCAGTTCTTC. Its protein is CSAPGNRRARGSDEQFF.

The J gene is TRBJ2-7, the V gene TRBV5-1; D is uncertain. Germline V gene data show CDR1 as SGHRS and CDR2 as YFSETQ. V was trimmed by 0 bases and J by 0 bases, leaving 7 bases between them. This CDR3 has 14 residues. CDR3 DNA sequence: TGCGCCAGCAGCTTGGCCGGCTACTCCTACGAGCAGTACTTC. It codes for CASSLAGYSYEQYF.

V is TRBV28 and J is TRBJ1-5; the D gene is possibly TRBD1 (5 bases). CDR3 length: 14 residues. V lost 2 bases and J 9 bases, leaving 14 bases between the germline ends. Germline CDR1 and CDR2: MDHEN and SYDVKM. The DNA of the CDR3 is TGTGCCAGCAGTTTAGACAGTGATAGGATGCCCCAGCATTTT. It specifies CASSLDSDRMPQHF.

This chain joins TRBV6-2 or TRBV6-3 and TRBJ2-5; 10 bases map to TRBD2. TRBJ2-1 explains the end of the DNA better; the J call may be wrong. The CDR3 sequence is 13 residues long. Germline CDR1 reads MNHEY; CDR2 reads SVGEGT. CDR3 region: CASRLAGQETQFF. The CDR3, as DNA: TGTGCCAGCAGACTAGCGGGGCAAGAGACCCAGTTCTTC.

The J gene is TRBJ1-5, the V gene TRBV10-3; a possible D gene is TRBD1 (5 bases). This CDR3 has 15 residues. The V gene's germline CDR1 is ENHRY and CDR2 SYGVKD. The V end lost 5 bases, the J end lost 3 bases, and 14 bases lay between the germline ends. The DNA for the CDR3 is TGTGCCATCAGTCCCGGGGGGGGGTCCAATCAGCCCCAGCATTTT. As protein: CAISPGGGSNQPQHF.

At least ten counts were recorded for this clonotype. This chain uses TRBV28 with TRBJ2-2; unclear D gene. From germline, CDR1 is MDHEN and CDR2 SYDVKM. Trimming left V 4 bases short and J 4 bases short, with 7 bases between. The CDR3 sequence is 13 residues long. CDR3 sequence: CASSSDFTGELFF. The CDR3 DNA reads as TGTGCCAGCAGTTCTGACTTCACCGGGGAGCTGTTTTTT.

This clonotype was counted ten times or more. The V call is TRBV12-3 or TRBV12-4, the J call TRBJ1-2; D is perhaps TRBD1 (6 bases). This CDR3 comprises 12 residues. V was clipped by 2 bases and J by 11 bases, with 12 bases between them. CDR3 nucleotide sequence: TGTGCCAGCAGTTTAAGCCAGGGGATGTACACCTTC. It encodes CASSLSQGMYTF.

The CDR3 DNA reads as TGTGCCAGCAGCCAAGATGAGGTCCGACAAAGCTCCTATAATTCACCCCTCCACTTT. Protein product: CASSQDEVRQSSYNSPLHF. This chain connects TRBV3-1 to TRBJ1-6, with D uncertain. Germline V gives CDR1 LGHDT, CDR2 YNNKEL (reference sequence). This CDR3 region has 19 residues. V lost 0 bases to trimming and J lost 0 bases, with 15 bases between them.

With respect to this clonotype: Given a much more abundant clone one base away, this may be a read error. The chain uses TRBV14 and TRBJ1-5, with 7 bases that match TRBD1. Per the germline V gene, CDR1 is SGHDN and CDR2 is FVKESK. The CDR3 extends over 15 amino acids. V gave up 4 bases and J gave up 6 bases; unmatched junction bases: 9. The CDR3 coding sequence is TGTGCCAGCAGCCCCACAGGGGTCCCGAGTCAGCCCCAGCATTTT. It yields the protein CASSPTGVPSQPQHF.

This chain joins TRBV15 and TRBJ2-1; no reliable D call. CDR1 is LNHNV and CDR2 is YYDKDF in the germline V gene (reference sequence). Trimming took 4 bases from V and 0 from J, leaving 10 bases between them. This CDR3 spans 15 amino acids. The DNA of the CDR3 is TGTGCCACCAGCACATCGAGGAGCTCCTACAATGAGCAGTTCTTC. Its protein product is CATSTSRSSYNEQFF. Full variable domain (remainder filled in from reference TRBV15 and TRBJ2-1): DAMVIQNPRYQVTQFGKPVTLSCSQTLNHNVMYWYQQKSSQAPKLLFHYYDKDFNNEADTPDNFQSRRPNTSFCFLDIRSPGLGDTAMYLCATSTSRSSYNEQFFGPGTRLTVL.

This chain connects TRBV4-1 to TRBJ2-7; a weak D match, TRBD1 (6 bases). Trimming cost V 1 base and J 2 bases, with 9 bases left between them. The CDR3 runs to 14 residues. CDR1 and CDR2 (germline): MGHRA, YSYEKL. As DNA, the CDR3 is TGCGCCAGCAGCCAAGGACAGGTTGCCTACGAGCAGTACTTC. Its translation: CASSQGQVAYEQYF.

Only a few counts were recorded for this clonotype. The V and J genes are TRBV3-1 and TRBJ2-7; the D is unclear. CDR1 is LGHDT, CDR2 YNNKEL, per germline (reference sequence). The CDR3 spans 12 residues. Trimming took off 3 bases at V and 4 bases at J, with 7 bases between the two ends. CDR3 coding DNA: TGTGCCAGCAGCCACGGATCGTACGAGCAGTACTTC. It codes for CASSHGSYEQYF.

This chain uses TRBV7-8 with TRBJ2-5, with D perhaps matching TRBD1 or TRBD2 (6 bases each). With 1 base removed from V and 4 bases from J, the gap between germline ends came to 16 bases. The CDR3 covers 16 residues. Germline V gene sequence: CDR1 SGHVS, CDR2 FQNEAQ. CDR3 region: CASSLGTAGGLETQYF. CDR3 nucleotides: TGTGCCAGCAGCTTAGGAACGGCTGGGGGGCTAGAGACCCAGTACTTC.

This clonotype was detected ten times or more. The chain combines TRBV28 with TRBJ1-2; 8 positions match TRBD1. Germline V gives CDR1 MDHEN, CDR2 SYDVKM. The CDR3 is made up of 14 amino acids. The J segment lost 5 bases and the V segment lost 11 bases, leaving 13 bases of the junction unmatched. This CDR3 is CACRLGQGAYGYTF. The CDR3 coding sequence is TGTGCCTGTAGATTGGGGCAGGGGGCATATGGCTACACCTTC.

This clonotype has ten or more counts. The rearrangement uses TRBV20-1 and TRBJ2-3; 14 positions agree with TRBD2. Germline CDR1 and CDR2: DFQATT and SNEGSKA (reference sequence). The CDR3 is 14 residues long. The V and J ends lost 6 bases and 7 bases, in that order; junction bases with no gene match: 6. CDR3 DNA: TGCAGTGCGGGACTAGCGGGAGCGGTAAATACGCAGTATTTT. It encodes CSAGLAGAVNTQYF.

This clonotype appeared many times. The chain carries TRBV5-4 and TRBJ2-7; 9 positions match TRBD2. CDR3 size: 15 residues. V lost 0 bases to trimming and J lost 3 bases; unmatched junction nucleotides: 4. From germline, CDR1 is SGHNT and CDR2 YYREEE (reference sequence). In nucleotides, the CDR3 is TGTGCCAGCAGCTTGGCCTCTAGCGGGAACTACGAGCAGTACTTC. As protein: CASSLASSGNYEQYF.

J is TRBJ2-5 and V is TRBV28; 9 bases agree with TRBD1. After removal of 5 bases from V and 5 bases from J, the junction contained 6 bases not matched to a gene. Germline CDR1 is MDHEN and CDR2 is SYDVKM. The CDR3 contains 14 residues. In nucleotides, the CDR3 is TGTGCCAGCAGTGGACAGGGGTTGGGGGAGACCCAGTACTTC. It yields the protein CASSGQGLGETQYF. The full variable domain, with the rest looked up from reference TRBV28 and TRBJ2-5, is DVKVTQSSRYLVKRTGEKVFLECVQDMDHENMFWYRQDPGLGLRLIYFSYDVKMKEKGDIPEGYSVSREKKERFSLILESASTNQTSMYLCASSGQGLGETQYFGPGTRLLVL.

V usage is TRBV30 and J usage is TRBJ2-3; 8 nucleotides line up with TRBD2. The CDR3 totals 20 residues. CDR1 and CDR2 (germline): GTSNPN, SVGIG (reference sequence). J lost 0 bases, V lost 3 bases, and 20 bases had no gene match. The CDR3 coding sequence is TGTGCCTGGAGAAGCCCCCACTTGATAGCGGGGAGCCATAGCACAGATACGCAGTATTTT. Protein sequence: CAWRSPHLIAGSHSTDTQYF.

As regards this clonotype: A single base separates this from a much larger clone, so it may be a read error. V and J are TRBV28 and TRBJ2-5, with 9 nucleotides matching TRBD1. Germline values: CDR1 MDHEN, CDR2 SYDVKM. The CDR3 runs to 16 residues. The CDR3 protein is CASSEGQGVRQWTQHF. CDR3 in DNA: TGTGCCAGCAGTGAGGGACAGGGTGTTCGGCAATGGACCCAGCACTTC.

This clonotype was seen only a few times. The chain couples TRBV20-1 to TRBJ2-7, with TRBD1 matching over 7 bases. The CDR3 runs 11 residues. After removal of 2 bases from V and 9 bases from J, the junction contained 4 bases not matched to a gene. Germline-derived CDR1 and CDR2 are DFQATT and SNEGSKA (reference sequence). The chain's CDR3 is CSARTGVPQYF. The CDR3 coding sequence is TGCAGTGCTAGAACAGGGGTTCCGCAGTACTTC.

Ten or more counts support this clonotype. The V gene is TRBV5-1, the J gene TRBJ2-7, with TRBD1 matching over 7 bases. From germline, CDR1 is SGHRS and CDR2 YFSETQ. The V gene end was trimmed by 1 base and the J gene end by 3 bases; junction bases not matched to a gene: 7. This CDR3 comprises 15 residues. The CDR3 sequence is CASSLMGQQYYEQYF. The CDR3 nucleotides are TGCGCCAGCAGCTTGATGGGACAGCAGTACTACGAGCAGTACTTC. Based on the CDR3 plus reference TRBV5-1 and TRBJ2-7, the full variable domain is KAGVTQTPRYLIKTRGQQVTLSCSPISGHRSVSWYQQTPGQGLQFLFEYFSETQRNKGNFPGRFSGRQFSNSRSEMNVSTLELGDSALYLCASSLMGQQYYEQYFGPGTRLTVT.

In its sample, this clonotype was seen many times. The V and J genes are TRBV12-3 or TRBV12-4 and TRBJ2-7, with 13 nucleotides matching TRBD2. The V and J ends lost 5 bases and 7 bases, in that order; junction bases with no gene match: 14. The CDR3 runs 17 residues. CDR3 protein: CASSRTSGRFTNREQYF. The DNA for the CDR3 is TGTGCCAGCAGTCGGACTAGCGGGAGATTTACCAACCGGGAGCAGTACTTC.

This clonotype has a count of ten or more. The chain couples TRBV6-1 to TRBJ2-1, with 10 bases lining up with TRBD1. Germline assignment: CDR1 MNHNS and CDR2 SASEGT. CDR3 length: 16 amino acids. V lost 6 bases, J lost 6 bases, and 11 bases stayed unmatched. CDR3 sequence: CASSGPGDRGRNEQFF. The CDR3 DNA reads TGTGCCAGCAGCGGCCCCGGAGACAGGGGGCGCAATGAGCAGTTCTTC.

This clonotype has a handful of counts. V gene TRBV7-3 combines with J gene TRBJ2-3; D unresolved. V was clipped by 1 base and J by 1 base, with 6 bases between them. The CDR3 spans 14 residues. Germline CDR1 SGHTA, CDR2 FQGTGA. CDR3 DNA sequence: TGTGCCAGCAGCTTAAAGGCAGGCACAGATACGCAGTATTTT. Translating gives CASSLKAGTDTQYF. Looking up the rest from reference TRBV7-3 and TRBJ2-3 gives the full variable domain: GAGVSQTPSNKVTEKGKYVELRCDPISGHTALYWYRQSLGQGPEFLIYFQGTGAADDSGLPNDRFFAVRPEGSVSTLKIQRTERGDSAVYLCASSLKAGTDTQYFGPGTRLTVL.

The chain has TRBV30 and TRBJ1-4; 9 bases agree with TRBD1. Per germline, CDR1 GTSNPN and CDR2 SVGIG (reference sequence). The CDR3 consists of 15 residues. J was trimmed by 10 bases and V by 4 bases; bases with no gene match: 13. In DNA, the CDR3 is TGTGCCTGGACTAACCGACAGGGGGTGAGCCGAAAACTGTTTTTT. Its protein is CAWTNRQGVSRKLFF. The whole variable domain, remainder taken from reference TRBV30 and TRBJ1-4, is SQTIHQWPATLVQPVGSPLSLECTVEGTSNPNLYWYRQAAGRGLQLLFYSVGIGQISSEVPQNLSASRPQDRQFILSSKKLLLSDSGFYLCAWTNRQGVSRKLFFGSGTQLSVL.

Regarding this clonotype: This may be a read error, as it is one base from a much larger clone. The rearrangement links TRBV28 to TRBJ1-2, with TRBD1 as a possible D gene (6 bases). This CDR3 is 15 amino acids long. Germline CDR1 MDHEN, CDR2 SYDVKM. Here the CDR3 reads CASSRRGQSIYGCTF. In DNA form, the CDR3 reads TGTGCCAGCAGCCGCCGTGGACAGAGCATCTATGGCTGCACCTTC.

The gene calls are TRBV29-1 and TRBJ2-1; the match to TRBD2 covers 9 bases. The ends lost 2 bases at V and 6 bases at J; junction bases unmatched: 8. Germline loops: CDR1 SQVTM, CDR2 ANQGSEA. CDR3 size: 15 residues. The CDR3 DNA is TGCAGCGTTGAAAAAGCGGGGGGAGGGCGCAATGAGCAGTTCTTC. It specifies CSVEKAGGGRNEQFF.